Below, one T cell receptor beta chain is given with its context. The table lists this clonotype with a few counts. The specificity of this receptor is unknown. The sample holds no much larger clone one base away, and base qualities are not on file. This sample stems from a study of T cells after yellow fever vaccination (dated by TCRdb to 2018 to 2020). Looking at the study overall: The SMART-Seq v4 Ultra Low Input RNA kit was used to prepare libraries from fractions with low cell numbers. To follow T-cell clones before and after primary and booster YFV17D yellow fever vaccination, bulk TCR alpha and beta repertoires were sequenced over time. Two healthy male donors made up the cohort, one aged 18 to 29 years and the other aged 30 to 39 years. Bulk PBMC replicates and cell subsets were isolated from blood drawn at multiple timepoints before and after both primary and secondary immunization.

According to the study, the label for this sample's treatment or condition signals: live attenuated yellow fever vaccine strain. PBMCs were isolated from peripheral blood using a standard Ficoll-Paque protocol. Dynabeads CD4 and CD8 positive selection kits were used to isolate CD4 and CD8 T-cell fractions. TriZol was used to extract RNA from bulk PBMCs, from CD4 and CD8 fractions, and from dextramer-positive and dextramer-negative fractions. General study outcomes and caveats: Because only a couple of donors were included in the study, the extent to which the findings can be generalized is limited. A small share of clonotypes occurred in both CD4 and CD8 compartments, likely arising from convergent recombination. Most clones expanded after primary vaccination (around 96% of CD4 and over 80% of CD8) were re-detected after the booster, suggesting that broad memory maintenance occurred. Because abundant contaminating clonotypes from the bulk population could be contained in FACS-sorted repertoires, computational filtering was required. The secondary T-cell response was found to be weaker but faster than the primary response, with a peak reached on day 5 rather than on day 15.

Sequencing was carried out with an Illumina NovaSeq 6000. TCR cDNA was made using 5'RACE template switching, a step that added a universal primer site and unique molecular identifiers. cDNA synthesis was primed from both the TCR alpha and TCR beta constant segments. Library amplification involved two PCR steps, and the second step added sample barcodes and sequencing adapters. Libraries were sequenced on Illumina HiSeq 2500 (2x100 bp) or NovaSeq (2x150 bp). The study's processing was this. Demultiplexing of reads and collapsing into UMI consensus sequences were performed with MIGEC, and V(D)J alignment was carried out with MiXCR. Vaccine-responding clonotypes were identified with edgeR using replicate PBMC samples, with FDR below 0.01 and a log2 fold change above 5 up to day 15 being required. Each bulk clonotype was labeled CD4 or CD8 based on which sequenced repertoire, CD4 or CD8, contained the clonotype at higher abundance. TCRdb itself trimmed the public reads at Q25 with fastp, ran MiXCR and retained productive beta chains. Each entry merges the rows of one CDR3 protein and shows their most common DNA and genes. None of the V and J calls come from the authors' own analysis; TCRdb made them. The sample has 340,000 or so distinct CDR3 sequences on record, approximately 13% of them singletons. Of the sample, roughly 3.1% is held by the ten largest clones.

V gives up 0 bases and J gives up 8 bases, and the segment between their germline ends measures 14 bases. The germline V gene (reference sequence) gives CDR1 as LGHDT and CDR2 as YNNKEL. The CDR3 covers 15 residues, taking in both the cysteine and the phenylalanine. Solely the CDR3 DNA is kept, with 45 bases framed from the first base. This receptor was obtained from a man younger than 35 who received the YFV17D yellow fever vaccine. Sequences were derived from CD4+ T cells sorted from PBMCs, sampled 15 days after the yellow fever booster vaccination. The chain is assembled from TRBV3-1 and TRBJ2-1; possibly the D gene is TRBD2, per 6 matching bases. At the DNA level, the sequence is TGTGCCAGCAGCCAAGAGGGAGGTCTCAGGCATGAGCAGTTCTTC. This encodes CASSQEGGLRHEQFF.